Shown below are 10 T cell receptor beta chains from a single sample sequenced in a study of cytomegalovirus exposure and HLA in healthy donors. Primers: 60 Vbeta forward and 13 Jbeta reverse. Method: immunoSEQ multiplex PCR; TCRdb's copy keeps in-frame clones and lacks some. The repertoire holds about 150,000 clones, about 71% seen once, with approximately 2.3% in the top ten. Sequenced input: PBMCs. These receptors all come from a woman aged 55-70 years in good health and CMV-seropositive.

The chain employs TRBV7-2 and TRBJ2-7; TRBD1 aligns across 7 bases. The junction had 10 bases not matched to a gene; V was cut back by 4 bases and J by 4 bases. The CDR3 totals 15 residues. Germline V gene data show CDR1 as SGHTA and CDR2 as FQGNSA. CDR3 sequence reads: CASSSSFQGVYEQYF. The CDR3 bases are TGTGCCAGCAGCTCCTCCTTCCAGGGGGTTTACGAGCAGTACTTC.

The chain recombines TRBV2 with TRBJ2-7; maybe TRBD2 (5 bases). Per germline, CDR1 SNHLY and CDR2 FYNNEI. The CDR3 consists of 14 residues. Deletions cut 8 bases from V and 6 bases from J, with 20 bases between. CDR3 nucleotides: TGTGCCAGCGCGGTGGGATTAGCGAGGTTCGAGCAGTACTTC. It translates to CASAVGLARFEQYF. The entire variable domain, with the rest obtained from reference TRBV2 and TRBJ2-7, is as follows: EPEVTQTPSHQVTQMGQEVILRCVPISNHLYFYWYRQILGQKVEFLVSFYNNEISEKSEIFDDQFSVERPDGSNFTLKIRSTKLEDSAMYFCASAVGLARFEQYFGPGTRLTVT.

The rearrangement joins TRBV29-1 to TRBJ1-3; 11 nucleotides line up with TRBD1. Looked up from germline, CDR1 is SQVTM and CDR2 is ANQGSEA. The CDR3 loop spans 15 amino acids. J lost 3 bases, V lost 7 bases, and 8 bases had no gene match. The CDR3 sequence: CSAGQGAAGGNTIYF. CDR3 nucleotides: TGCAGCGCCGGACAGGGGGCGGCGGGTGGAAACACCATATATTTT. Based on the CDR3 plus reference TRBV29-1 and TRBJ1-3, the full variable domain is SAVISQKPSRDICQRGTSLTIQCQVDSQVTMMFWYRQQPGQSLTLIATANQGSEATYESGFVIDKFPISRPNLTFSTLTVSNMSPEDSSIYLCSAGQGAAGGNTIYFGEGSWLTVV.

This chain connects TRBV5-1 to TRBJ2-2, with 14 bases aligning to TRBD2. The V gene's germline CDR1 is SGHRS and CDR2 YFSETQ. With 5 bases clipped from V and 7 bases from J, the junction kept 10 bases outside the gene matches. This CDR3 spans 17 amino acids. CDR3 DNA: TGCGCCAGCAGAACCGGGACTAGCGGGAGCGTGGTCGGGGAGCTGTTTTTT. It is translated as CASRTGTSGSVVGELFF.

V is TRBV29-1 and J is TRBJ2-2, with 8 positions matching TRBD2. This CDR3 is built from 13 residues. Per the germline V gene, CDR1 is SQVTM and CDR2 is ANQGSEA. Trimming took 7 bases from V and 5 from J; bases not matched to a gene: 6. CDR3 in DNA: TGCAGCGCGGGACTAGGTATAACCGGGGAGCTGTTTTTT. This encodes CSAGLGITGELFF.

The J gene is TRBJ2-1, the V gene TRBV25-1; TRBD2 aligns across 12 bases. The V gene's germline CDR1 is MGHDK and CDR2 SYGVNS. With V trimmed by 7 bases and J by 10 bases, 5 bases remained unmatched. CDR3 length equals 13 residues. The CDR3 protein is CASTGLAGGEQFF. The CDR3, as DNA: TGTGCCAGCACAGGCCTAGCGGGAGGGGAGCAGTTCTTC.

V gene TRBV2 combines with J gene TRBJ2-3; D ambiguous. Trimming removed 4 bases from V and 1 base from J, with 9 bases in between. Germline V gives CDR1 SNHLY, CDR2 FYNNEI. This CDR3 is built from 14 residues. CDR3 sequence: CASSATRRTDTQYF. The CDR3 nucleotides read TGTGCCAGCAGTGCGACAAGGCGCACAGATACGCAGTATTTT.

This clone was counted only a few times. The rearrangement links TRBV30 to TRBJ1-5; 7 bases match TRBD1. Trimming took 0 bases from V and 6 from J; bases not matched to a gene: 8. CDR1 GTSNPN and CDR2 SVGIG come from the germline V gene (reference sequence). The CDR3 extends over 15 amino acids. CDR3: CAWSVRGGGSQPQHF. DNA of the CDR3: TGTGCCTGGAGTGTACGAGGAGGGGGCAGTCAGCCCCAGCATTTT.

The table lists this clone with a few counts. The chain uses TRBV4-2 and TRBJ2-5, with D possibly being TRBD2 (6 bases). The CDR3 has 14 amino acids. CDR1 is LGHNA, CDR2 YNFKEQ, per germline. With 0 bases removed from V and 5 bases from J, the gap between germline ends came to 10 bases. CDR3: CASSQEGGRETQYF. The CDR3 region has the DNA TGTGCCAGCAGCCAAGAAGGAGGGAGGGAGACCCAGTACTTC.

The V call is TRBV9, the J call TRBJ2-5; perhaps TRBD2 as D (6 bases). The V gene lost 0 bases and the J gene lost 7 bases, with 13 bases spanning the gap. The length of the CDR3 is 14 residues. CDR1 and CDR2 (germline): SGDLS, YYNGEE. The DNA of the CDR3 is TGTGCCAGCAGCGTAGCAGCGGGCGAAGGGACCCAGTACTTC. Translating it yields CASSVAAGEGTQYF.